The 21 T cell receptor beta chains below were found in one sample sequenced in a study of T cell responses to AZD1222 COVID-19 vaccine. This table comes from immunoSEQ multiplex PCR, and its TCRdb copy is limited to in-frame clones, with some not included. Found here are about 140,000 clones, approximately 84% of them singletons; the top ten hold about 4%. The sequencing used peripheral blood, collected on day 0 of AZD1222 vaccination. The receptors were gathered from an adult in good health.

This clone was found a few times. This chain joins TRBV12-1 and TRBJ2-7; TRBD1, the D gene given by the table, was not confirmed from the DNA. TRBV12-1 is a recognized pseudogene. CDR3 size: 15 residues. DNA for the CDR3: TGTGCCAGCAGCCGCCCCAGGGGGTGGCAAAAAAAGCAGTACTTC. This sequence encodes CASSRPRGWQKKQYF.

V gene TRBV9 combines with J gene TRBJ1-6; D gene unclear. V was trimmed by 2 bases and J by 0 bases, leaving 15 bases between them. Germline V gene sequence: CDR1 SGDLS, CDR2 YYNGEE. The CDR3 consists of 18 residues. CDR3 nucleotide sequence: TGTGCCAGCAGCGTTGGAGGAAGTGAGAGCTCCTATAATTCACCCCTCCACTTT. This translates into CASSVGGSESSYNSPLHF. Drawing the rest from reference TRBV9 and TRBJ1-6, the complete variable domain is DSGVTQTPKHLITATGQRVTLRCSPRSGDLSVYWYQQSLDQGLQFLIQYYNGEERAKGNILERFSAQQFPDLHSELNLSSLELGDSALYFCASSVGGSESSYNSPLHFGNGTRLTVT.

The V gene is TRBV12-3 or TRBV12-4, the J gene TRBJ1-2; weak D call: TRBD1 (5 bases). The CDR3 is made up of 13 amino acids. V was shortened by 3 bases and J by 5 bases, with 10 bases between the two germline ends. The CDR3 DNA is TGTGCCAGCAGTTTTCAGGGTAGATATGGCTACACCTTC. Amino acids: CASSFQGRYGYTF.

The V and J genes are TRBV28 and TRBJ1-2, with 10 bases aligning to TRBD1. CDR3 size: 15 residues. V lost 4 bases to trimming and J lost 8 bases; unmatched junction nucleotides: 10. The germline V gene has CDR1 MDHEN and CDR2 SYDVKM. CDR3 DNA: TGTGCCAGCAGTTCCTTGGACAGGGGGGAACCGGGCTACACCTTC. It encodes CASSSLDRGEPGYTF.

The chain employs TRBV27 and TRBJ1-2; D possibly corresponds to TRBD1 (5 bases). Germline V gene data show CDR1 as MNHEY and CDR2 as SMNVEV (reference sequence). This CDR3 has 13 residues. The V end was cut by 2 bases, the J end by 7 bases, with 11 bases between. CDR3 nucleotides: TGTGCCAGCAGTTTAAGAGGGGAGGGTGGCTACACCTTC. Its translation is CASSLRGEGGYTF.

This clone came up a few times. The chain uses TRBV5-5 and TRBJ1-2, with D maybe TRBD1 (5 bases). Germline values: CDR1 SGHKS, CDR2 YYEKEE (reference sequence). With 4 bases removed from V and 3 bases from J, the gap between germline ends came to 13 bases. This CDR3 has 14 residues. CDR3 DNA sequence: TGTGCCAGCAGCCTGATGGGACGTGACTATGGCTACACCTTC. Protein sequence: CASSLMGRDYGYTF.

V and J are TRBV5-6 and TRBJ1-1; D not certain. V lost 4 bases and J lost 3, with 16 bases in between. In germline, CDR1 is SGHDT, CDR2 YYEEEE. This CDR3 region has 15 residues. The DNA for the CDR3 is TGTGCCAGCAGCCCCACGGGCGGCACGGACACTGAAGCTTTCTTT. It translates to CASSPTGGTDTEAFF.

The chain links TRBV5-5 to TRBJ1-2; no definite D call. The CDR3 consists of 13 residues. V was trimmed by 2 bases and J by 0 bases, leaving 5 bases between them. The germline V gene has CDR1 SGHKS and CDR2 YYEKEE (reference sequence). The CDR3 reads CASSLGPNYGYTF. CDR3 nucleotide sequence: TGTGCCAGCAGCTTAGGTCCTAACTATGGCTACACCTTC.

The chain uses TRBV28 and TRBJ2-2, with 10 bases identical to TRBD1. CDR3 size: 17 residues. With V trimmed by 7 bases and J by 7 bases, 15 bases remained unmatched. Germline CDR1 reads MDHEN; CDR2 reads SYDVKM. CDR3 region: CASTSRGDRGLDGELFF. CDR3 bases: TGTGCCAGCACCTCACGGGGGGACAGGGGCTTGGACGGGGAGCTGTTTTTT.

This chain connects TRBV19 to TRBJ1-5; a possible D gene is TRBD1 (6 bases). Trimming took 1 base from V and 6 from J, leaving 13 bases between them. This CDR3 contains 15 residues. CDR1 is LNHDA and CDR2 is SQIVND in the germline V gene (reference sequence). CDR3: CASSIVGGRAQPQHF. For the CDR3, the DNA is TGTGCCAGTAGTATAGTAGGGGGGCGGGCTCAGCCCCAGCATTTT.

In this sample, this clone turned up once. The chain combines TRBV5-6 with TRBJ2-7, with D perhaps being TRBD1 or TRBD2 (8 bases each). Germline V CDR1 and CDR2: SGHDT, YYEEEE. This CDR3 contains 14 residues. The ends were cut back, 7 bases at V and 6 bases at J, with 20 bases in the middle. DNA of the CDR3: TGTGCCAGCGGGACTAGGACAGGGTCGTTCGAGCAGTACTTC. This sequence encodes CASGTRTGSFEQYF.

This sequence joins TRBV12-1 and TRBJ1-5; TRBD1 was called by the table and not checked on the DNA. TRBV12-1 is labeled a pseudogene. The CDR3 sequence is 17 residues long. The CDR3 loop reads CASSQGGPGDGGQPQHF. DNA of the CDR3: TGTGCCAGCAGCCAAGGGGGTCCCGGGGATGGGGGTCAGCCCCAGCATTTT.

The gene calls are TRBV27 and TRBJ1-1; TRBD1 aligns across 7 bases. The V gene end was trimmed by 8 bases and the J gene end by 5 bases; junction bases not matched to a gene: 8. Germline lookup yields CDR1 MNHEY and CDR2 SMNVEV (reference sequence). There are 13 residues in the CDR3. The CDR3 DNA follows: TGTGCCAGCGGCGACAGGGTACGGACTGAAGCTTTCTTT. It is translated as CASGDRVRTEAFF.

The gene calls are TRBV5-1 and TRBJ1-2, with TRBD1 identical over 7 bases. The CDR3 has 15 amino acids. V gave up 4 bases and J gave up 2 bases; unmatched junction bases: 8. CDR1 and CDR2 (germline): SGHRS, YFSETQ. CDR3 sequence: CASSQYGTANYGYTF. Written as DNA, the CDR3 is TGCGCCAGCAGCCAATACGGGACAGCGAACTATGGCTACACCTTC.

This rearrangement joins TRBV7-2 to TRBJ2-3, with D perhaps matching TRBD1 (6 bases). The CDR3 sequence is 17 residues long. Germline V gives CDR1 SGHTA, CDR2 FQGNSA. V shed 2 bases and J shed 5 bases, with 20 bases lying between them. CDR3 DNA sequence: TGTGCCAGCAGCTTAATGCCTCCTCTAAAACAGGGAGATACGCAGTATTTT. Translation: CASSLMPPLKQGDTQYF.

The V call is TRBV28, the J call TRBJ2-1; TRBD1 agrees at 7 bases. The CDR3 is made up of 15 amino acids. V lost 5 bases and J lost 7; bases outside the gene matches: 11. The V gene's germline CDR1 is MDHEN and CDR2 SYDVKM. The DNA of the CDR3 is TGTGCCAGCAGTCTCCCCTCGACAGGGAAAAATGAGCAGTTCTTC. Encoded protein: CASSLPSTGKNEQFF.

The CDR3 here is CASRRDRGDGNTIYF. The CDR3 nucleotides are TGCGCCAGCAGGAGGGACAGGGGAGACGGAAACACCATATATTTT. The chain uses TRBV5-1 and TRBJ1-3; TRBD1 matches 10 bases. The CDR3 runs to 15 residues. The trim removed 5 bases at V and 4 bases at J, leaving 6 bases unmatched. Germline CDR1 and CDR2: SGHRS and YFSETQ.

V is TRBV2 and J is TRBJ1-5, with D unclear. CDR3 length: 14 amino acids. V was clipped by 1 base and J by 9 bases, with 13 bases between them. Looked up from germline, CDR1 is SNHLY and CDR2 is FYNNEI. DNA for the CDR3: TGTGCCAGCAGTGAAGAGCCATCCAGCCGGCCCCAGCATTTT. This codes for CASSEEPSSRPQHF.

The chain joins TRBV10-3 to TRBJ1-4; 10 bases map to TRBD1. The ends lost 0 bases at V and 6 bases at J; junction bases unmatched: 4. This CDR3 region has 16 residues. CDR1 and CDR2 (germline): ENHRY, SYGVKD. The CDR3 protein is CAISESRGTGDEKLFF. CDR3 sequence (DNA): TGTGCCATCAGTGAGTCGAGAGGGACAGGGGATGAAAAACTGTTTTTT.

This rearrangement joins TRBV28 to TRBJ1-5; D gene uncertain. V gave up 1 base and J gave up 0 bases, with 10 bases separating them. Germline V gene sequence: CDR1 MDHEN, CDR2 SYDVKM. This CDR3 spans 16 amino acids. Written as DNA, the CDR3 is TGTGCCAGCAGTTTATCTCTCCCCGATAGCAATCAGCCCCAGCATTTT. It encodes CASSLSLPDSNQPQHF. Together with reference TRBV28 and TRBJ1-5, the CDR3 gives the full variable domain: DVKVTQSSRYLVKRTGEKVFLECVQDMDHENMFWYRQDPGLGLRLIYFSYDVKMKEKGDIPEGYSVSREKKERFSLILESASTNQTSMYLCASSLSLPDSNQPQHFGDGTRLSIL.

The chain is built from TRBV12-3 or TRBV12-4 and TRBJ1-4; no definite D call. V lost 3 bases to trimming and J lost 9 bases, with 8 bases between them. This CDR3 is 12 amino acids long. The CDR3 is CASSFGPQKLFF. CDR3 bases: TGTGCCAGCAGTTTCGGGCCTCAAAAACTGTTTTTT.